The 12 T cell receptor beta chains below all came from one sample that was sequenced in a study of cytomegalovirus exposure and HLA in healthy donors (dated by TCRdb to 2015 to 2018). Libraries were made using the immunoSEQ multiplex PCR assay. The multiplex PCR relied on a mix of 60 forward primers for TCR Vbeta segments and 13 reverse primers for TCR Jbeta segments. TCRdb stores this immuneACCESS table with in-frame sequences only. Part of the clones is absent; in the studies checked, under half of the shortfall reflects unresolved V genes, and no reason is known for the rest. Per the sample table, the count is about 110,000 clones. The ten largest account for roughly 4% of the sample. Sequenced sample: PBMCs. These receptors were obtained from a man in his late teens or twenties in good health and CMV-seronegative.

The chain has TRBV9 and TRBJ1-1, with 10 positions matching TRBD1. The CDR3 has 21 residues. V gave up 0 bases and J gave up 2 bases; unmatched junction bases: 19. CDR1 is SGDLS, CDR2 YYNGEE, per germline. CDR3 nucleotide sequence: TGTGCCAGCAGCGTAGATTCTCTGCCCCGACAGGGGGCGGACCCTAACACTGAAGCTTTCTTT. Translation gives CASSVDSLPRQGADPNTEAFF.

The V call is TRBV9, the J call TRBJ2-2; 7 bases match TRBD1. CDR1 is SGDLS and CDR2 is YYNGEE in the germline V gene. The CDR3 extends over 15 amino acids. V was clipped by 3 bases and J by 5 bases; unmatched bases: 7. For the CDR3, the DNA is TGTGCCAGCAGCGAAGGGGACAGAGAGACCGGGGAGCTGTTTTTT. Encoded protein: CASSEGDRETGELFF.

Comment on this clone: Other DNA sequences in the sample encode the same CDR3. The chain joins TRBV27 to TRBJ2-7; tentatively, D is TRBD1 (6 bases). Germline lookup yields CDR1 MNHEY and CDR2 SMNVEV (reference sequence). Trimming pared 0 bases from V and 5 bases from J, leaving 8 bases between. The CDR3 consists of 13 residues. The CDR3 nucleotides read TGTGCCAGCAGTTTATCAACAGGGAACGAGCAGTACTTC. Protein: CASSLSTGNEQYF.

J is TRBJ1-2 and V is TRBV4-1, with D maybe TRBD1 (5 bases). Germline V CDR1 and CDR2: MGHRA, YSYEKL. This CDR3 is built from 18 residues. The germline V and J ends were trimmed by 3 bases and 0 bases, with 20 bases remaining between them. CDR3 amino acids: CASSQIPLGRVTNYGYTF. The CDR3, as DNA: TGCGCCAGCAGCCAGATCCCCCTGGGCAGGGTAACTAACTATGGCTACACCTTC.

The J gene is TRBJ1-5, the V gene TRBV2; 7 nucleotides align to TRBD1. The CDR3 consists of 14 residues. From germline, CDR1 is SNHLY and CDR2 FYNNEI. Unmatched junction bases numbered 6, after V lost 6 bases and J lost 4 bases. DNA for the CDR3: TGTGCCAGCAGCTCAGACAGGGTAAATCAGCCCCAGCATTTT. This codes for CASSSDRVNQPQHF.

The rearrangement links TRBV6-5 to TRBJ1-1; the match to TRBD1 covers 12 bases. The CDR3 is 14 residues long. With V trimmed by 5 bases and J by 11 bases, 9 bases remained unmatched. The germline CDR1 and CDR2 sequences are MNHEY and SVGAGI. CDR3 protein: CASSDRDRGQEAFF. The CDR3 nucleotides are TGTGCCAGCAGTGACCGGGACAGGGGGCAGGAGGCTTTCTTT.

V is TRBV2 and J is TRBJ1-1; D is ambiguous. The CDR3 length is 10 residues. V lost 8 bases and J lost 2, with 3 bases in between. Germline V gives CDR1 SNHLY, CDR2 FYNNEI. The CDR3 region has the DNA TGTGCCAGCTCAAACACTGAAGCTTTCTTT. The encoded protein is CASSNTEAFF.

The chain employs TRBV5-1 and TRBJ2-1; TRBD2 might be the D (6 bases). This CDR3 has 16 residues. Germline loops: CDR1 SGHRS, CDR2 YFSETQ. V was cut by 0 bases and J by 2 bases, with 12 bases left in between. The CDR3 loop reads CASSLAAGGAYNEQFF. In DNA, the CDR3 is TGCGCCAGCAGCTTGGCCGCGGGCGGGGCCTACAATGAGCAGTTCTTC.

The chain recombines TRBV7-9 with TRBJ2-1; 9 bases fit TRBD1. Germline V CDR1 and CDR2: SEHNR, FQNEAQ (reference sequence). There are 13 residues in the CDR3. The V gene end was trimmed by 5 bases and the J gene end by 8 bases; junction bases not matched to a gene: 4. Here the CDR3 reads CASSTTGGDEQFF. The CDR3 nucleotides read TGTGCCAGCAGCACGACAGGGGGGGATGAGCAGTTCTTC. The entire variable domain, with the rest obtained from reference TRBV7-9 and TRBJ2-1, is as follows: DTGVSQNPRHKITKRGQNVTFRCDPISEHNRLYWYRQTLGQGPEFLTYFQNEAQLEKSRLLSDRFSAERPKGSFSTLEIQRTEQGDSAMYLCASSTTGGDEQFFGPGTRLTVL.

The rearrangement joins TRBV28 to TRBJ2-3, with 11 bases lining up with TRBD1. The CDR3 totals 17 residues. Germline V CDR1 and CDR2: MDHEN, SYDVKM. The J segment lost 1 base and the V segment lost 5 bases, leaving 8 bases of the junction unmatched. The CDR3 DNA reads TGTGCCAGCAGTACCCGTTTGGGACAGGGGGGCACAGATACGCAGTATTTT. Protein sequence: CASSTRLGQGGTDTQYF.

The chain recombines TRBV18 with TRBJ1-1; D unclear. CDR3 size: 14 residues. Germline V gives CDR1 KGHSH, CDR2 LQKENI. The V end was cut by 3 bases, the J end by 1 base, with 9 bases between. CDR3 amino acids: CASSPESRNTEAFF. CDR3 nucleotides: TGTGCCAGCTCACCGGAGAGCCGGAACACTGAAGCTTTCTTT. Supplemented by reference TRBV18 and TRBJ1-1, the full variable domain reads NAGVMQNPRHLVRRRGQEARLRCSPMKGHSHVYWYRQLPEEGLKFMVYLQKENIIDESGMPKERFSAEFPKEGPSILRIQQVVRGDSAAYFCASSPESRNTEAFFGQGTRLTVV.

This chain joins TRBV7-6 and TRBJ2-7, with 8 bases identical to TRBD1. CDR3 length: 18 residues. V was pared by 5 bases and J by 4 bases, with 19 bases of the junction left unmatched. Germline V gives CDR1 SGHVS, CDR2 FNYEAQ. The CDR3 loop reads CASSPQQNSRGLSYEQYF. DNA of the CDR3: TGTGCCAGCAGCCCACAGCAAAATAGCAGGGGGCTTTCGTACGAGCAGTACTTC. Combining the CDR3 with reference TRBV7-6 and TRBJ2-7 gives the whole variable domain GAGVSQSPRYKVTKRGQDVALRCDPISGHVSLYWYRQALGQGPEFLTYFNYEAQQDKSGLPNDRFSAERPEGSISTLTIQRTEQRDSAMYRCASSPQQNSRGLSYEQYFGPGTRLTVT.